The 25 T cell receptor beta chains given below trace back to one sample, sequenced in a study of cytomegalovirus exposure and HLA in healthy donors. The study ran its PCR with 60 Vbeta and 13 Jbeta primers. Sequencing used immunoSEQ multiplex PCR; TCRdb keeps in-frame clones, though not all of them. This listing includes roughly 78,000 clones. Sequenced sample: PBMCs. Every receptor here comes from a boy between 5 and 17 years old in good health and CMV-seronegative.

The chain employs TRBV15 and TRBJ1-1; no definite D call. V dropped 0 bases and J dropped 0 bases, with 8 bases sitting between them. This CDR3 is built from 15 residues. The germline V gene has CDR1 LNHNV and CDR2 YYDKDF (reference sequence). CDR3 residues: CATSRDAGLNTEAFF. CDR3 nucleotide sequence: TGTGCCACCAGCAGAGATGCAGGCCTGAACACTGAAGCTTTCTTT.

This chain uses TRBV6-5 with TRBJ2-1, with a possible D match to TRBD2 (5 bases). Looked up from germline, CDR1 is MNHEY and CDR2 is SVGAGI. This CDR3 comprises 15 residues. V was pared by 3 bases and J by 2 bases, with 11 bases between. CDR3 protein: CASSYTEVPYNEQFF. DNA for the CDR3: TGTGCCAGCAGTTATACGGAGGTTCCCTACAATGAGCAGTTCTTC.

The chain's CDR3 is CASSLEGAGSLKEQFF. CDR3 bases: TGTGCCAGCAGCTTAGAAGGGGCCGGGAGCCTGAAGGAGCAGTTCTTC. The J gene is TRBJ2-1, the V gene TRBV7-9, with a weak D call TRBD2 (6 bases). With 1 base removed from V and 10 bases from J, the gap between germline ends came to 20 bases. The germline gives CDR1 SEHNR, CDR2 FQNEAQ (reference sequence). This CDR3 comprises 16 residues.

V gene TRBV30 combines with J gene TRBJ2-3; D unresolved. The CDR3 loop spans 12 amino acids. CDR1 and CDR2 from the germline V gene are GTSNPN and SVGIG (reference sequence). The V end was cut by 0 bases, the J end by 6 bases, with 7 bases between. This CDR3 is CAWSVGADTQYF. CDR3 sequence (DNA): TGTGCCTGGAGTGTAGGAGCGGATACGCAGTATTTT. Looking up the rest from reference TRBV30 and TRBJ2-3 gives the full variable domain: SQTIHQWPATLVQPVGSPLSLECTVEGTSNPNLYWYRQAAGRGLQLLFYSVGIGQISSEVPQNLSASRPQDRQFILSSKKLLLSDSGFYLCAWSVGADTQYFGPGTRLTVL.

V is TRBV6-6 and J is TRBJ1-1; 8 positions agree with TRBD1. The CDR3 has 14 residues. In germline, CDR1 is MNHNY, CDR2 SVGAGI (reference sequence). V lost 10 bases to trimming and J lost 0 bases; unmatched junction nucleotides: 7. The CDR3 loop is CATSTGQVNTEAFF. The CDR3 region has the DNA TGTGCCACCTCCACGGGACAGGTGAACACTGAAGCTTTCTTT.

V and J are TRBV18 and TRBJ1-4; D is unclear. CDR1 and CDR2 from the germline V gene are KGHSH and LQKENI. Trimming pared 2 bases from V and 8 bases from J, leaving 6 bases between. CDR3 length: 12 amino acids. Here the CDR3 DNA reads TGTGCCAGCTCACCAGGAGGGGAAAAACTGTTTTTT. It is translated as CASSPGGEKLFF.

The chain recombines TRBV9 with TRBJ1-6, with a tentative D call TRBD1 (5 bases). V shed 3 bases and J shed 7 bases, with 11 bases lying between them. This CDR3 is 14 amino acids long. Germline assignment: CDR1 SGDLS and CDR2 YYNGEE. This CDR3 reads CASSDLGPNSPLHF. CDR3 bases: TGTGCCAGCAGCGACTTGGGGCCAAATTCACCCCTCCACTTT.

V gene TRBV4-1 combines with J gene TRBJ1-2; possible D gene TRBD1, 5 bases. Germline loops: CDR1 MGHRA, CDR2 YSYEKL. The CDR3 is 18 residues long. The V gene lost 4 bases and the J gene lost 0 bases, with 21 bases spanning the gap. In DNA, the CDR3 is TGCGCCAGCAGCCTCTTCGGGAGACAGACCTTCACTAACTATGGCTACACCTTC. Its translation: CASSLFGRQTFTNYGYTF.

The chain joins TRBV13 to TRBJ2-7, with 9 bases matching TRBD1. Unmatched junction bases numbered 4, after V lost 4 bases and J lost 3 bases. Germline CDR1 PRHDT, CDR2 FYEKMQ (reference sequence). The CDR3 extends over 14 amino acids. In DNA, the CDR3 is TGTGCCAGCAGCTCCGGACAGGGGCTCTACGAGCAGTACTTC. The encoded protein is CASSSGQGLYEQYF.

The chain has TRBV5-4 and TRBJ1-1; D perhaps matches TRBD1 (6 bases). In germline, CDR1 is SGHNT, CDR2 YYREEE (reference sequence). V lost 2 bases and J 4 bases, leaving 15 bases between the germline ends. The CDR3 contains 15 residues. The CDR3 bases are TGTGCCAGCAGCTTAAGGGGGGGCGCGACCACTGAAGCTTTCTTT. This translates into CASSLRGGATTEAFF.

This chain joins TRBV27 and TRBJ1-4, with D perhaps TRBD1 (5 bases). The length of the CDR3 is 17 residues. From germline, CDR1 is MNHEY and CDR2 SMNVEV (reference sequence). V lost 2 bases to trimming and J lost 1 base, with 14 bases between them. The chain's CDR3 is CASSLRPGGVTNEKLFF. The CDR3 DNA sequence: TGTGCCAGCAGTTTACGTCCCGGGGGGGTAACTAATGAAAAACTGTTTTTT.

The chain joins TRBV11-2 to TRBJ2-5; possibly TRBD2 for D (6 bases). This CDR3 region has 14 residues. Per the germline V gene, CDR1 is SGHAT and CDR2 is FQNNGV. V lost 2 bases and J lost 5, with 12 bases in between. Here the CDR3 reads CASSLSGVVETQYF. The CDR3 region has the DNA TGTGCCAGCAGCTTATCGGGGGTGGTGGAGACCCAGTACTTC.

This chain uses TRBV5-4 with TRBJ2-1; D may be TRBD2 (5 bases). The V gene's germline CDR1 is SGHNT and CDR2 YYREEE (reference sequence). This CDR3 region has 14 residues. Deletions cut 3 bases from V and 3 bases from J, with 10 bases between. Here the CDR3 reads CASSSREFYNEQFF. The CDR3 nucleotides are TGTGCCAGCAGCTCGAGGGAATTCTACAATGAGCAGTTCTTC.

The chain links TRBV6-5 to TRBJ1-6, with D perhaps matching TRBD1 (6 bases). The CDR3 extends over 16 amino acids. Germline CDR1 reads MNHEY; CDR2 reads SVGAGI. Trimming pared 1 base from V and 0 bases from J, leaving 7 bases between. The CDR3 bases are TGTGCCAGCAGTTACTTGGACAGCTCCTATAATTCACCCCTCCACTTT. Residues: CASSYLDSSYNSPLHF.

The chain employs TRBV5-1 and TRBJ2-5, with 11 bases that match TRBD2. The J call may not be correct, given that the DNA end is closer to TRBJ2-7. Germline-derived CDR1 and CDR2 are SGHRS and YFSETQ. The CDR3 totals 15 residues. In DNA form, the CDR3 reads TGCGCCAGCAGCTTCCGACTAGCGGGGCCCTACGAGCAGTACTTC. Translation gives CASSFRLAGPYEQYF.

The chain employs TRBV4-1 and TRBJ2-3, with 11 bases identical to TRBD2. The length of the CDR3 is 16 residues. Germline V gene lookup returns CDR1 MGHRA and CDR2 YSYEKL. Losses at the gene ends were 4 bases for V and 5 bases for J; bases not matched to a gene: 8. The DNA of the CDR3 is TGCGCCAGCAGCCTTAGTGGTAGCGGGGGGGGAGATACGCAGTATTTT. Translated, it gives CASSLSGSGGGDTQYF.

The chain carries TRBV7-3 and TRBJ1-1, with TRBD1 matching 8 bases. The germline V gene encodes CDR1 SGHTA and CDR2 FQGTGA. Trimming removed 1 base from V and 5 bases from J; junction bases left unmatched: 6. The CDR3 sequence is 15 residues long. CDR3 DNA sequence: TGTGCCAGCAGCTTAAAGGGCAGGGGGCGGACTGAAGCTTTCTTT. It yields the protein CASSLKGRGRTEAFF.

The chain combines TRBV19 with TRBJ1-5; 7 nucleotides agree with TRBD1. The CDR3 is 18 residues long. Germline trimming cut 0 bases from V and 0 bases from J; bases unmatched to any gene: 8. Per germline, CDR1 LNHDA and CDR2 SQIVND (reference sequence). CDR3 region: CASSIEYRDSYSNQPQHF. For the CDR3, the DNA is TGTGCCAGTAGTATAGAATACCGGGACAGCTATAGCAATCAGCCCCAGCATTTT.

This chain connects TRBV2 to TRBJ2-2, with no clear D. Looked up from germline, CDR1 is SNHLY and CDR2 is FYNNEI. V lost 5 bases and J 6 bases, leaving 7 bases between the germline ends. This CDR3 spans 12 amino acids. In DNA, the CDR3 is TGTGCCAGCAGTCCCCAGGCCGGGGAGCTGTTTTTT. Its protein product is CASSPQAGELFF.

The V and J genes are TRBV15 and TRBJ1-1; 7 positions agree with TRBD1. From germline, CDR1 is LNHNV and CDR2 YYDKDF (reference sequence). Trimming removed 0 bases from V and 6 bases from J; junction bases left unmatched: 7. This CDR3 comprises 15 residues. DNA of the CDR3: TGTGCCACCAGCAGAGAAGGGGGCCTCCTCGCTGAAGCTTTCTTT. This translates into CATSREGGLLAEAFF.

The rearrangement joins TRBV7-3 to TRBJ2-7; 8 nucleotides match TRBD2. CDR3 length equals 13 residues. The ends lost 4 bases at V and 6 bases at J; junction bases unmatched: 5. Germline V gives CDR1 SGHTA, CDR2 FQGTGA. CDR3 amino acids: CASSSRGGAEQYF. CDR3 nucleotides: TGTGCCAGCAGCTCCCGGGGGGGGGCCGAGCAGTACTTC.

The chain employs TRBV5-4 and TRBJ2-2, with D maybe TRBD1 (7 bases). The germline V gene has CDR1 SGHNT and CDR2 YYREEE (reference sequence). The V end was cut by 4 bases, the J end by 4 bases, with 17 bases between. The CDR3 loop spans 16 amino acids. CDR3 coding DNA: TGTGCCAGCAGCCCGACAGGGAGGATGGTCACCGGGGAGCTGTTTTTT. Protein product: CASSPTGRMVTGELFF.

Comments on this clone: Other DNA sequences in this specimen translate into the identical CDR3. The V gene is TRBV29-1, the J gene TRBJ1-1; D not resolved. With 7 bases removed from V and 6 bases from J, the gap between germline ends came to 12 bases. CDR3 length: 11 amino acids. The germline V gene encodes CDR1 SQVTM and CDR2 ANQGSEA. DNA of the CDR3: TGCAGCGCCGGGCGGGAAGCTGAAGCTTTCTTT. Translated: CSAGREAEAFF. Together with reference TRBV29-1 and TRBJ1-1, the CDR3 gives the full variable domain: SAVISQKPSRDICQRGTSLTIQCQVDSQVTMMFWYRQQPGQSLTLIATANQGSEATYESGFVIDKFPISRPNLTFSTLTVSNMSPEDSSIYLCSAGREAEAFFGQGTRLTVV.

J is TRBJ2-1 and V is TRBV5-4; the match to TRBD2 covers 10 bases. The germline V gene encodes CDR1 SGHNT and CDR2 YYREEE (reference sequence). V gave up 0 bases and J gave up 2 bases; unmatched junction bases: 5. This CDR3 is built from 17 residues. For the CDR3, the DNA is TGTGCCAGCAGCTTGGGGGGAACTAGCGGGACCTACAATGAGCAGTTCTTC. It codes for CASSLGGTSGTYNEQFF.

V is TRBV18 and J is TRBJ2-1; 14 bases align to TRBD2. Germline trimming cut 4 bases from V and 7 bases from J; bases unmatched to any gene: 6. The CDR3 contains 16 residues. Germline assignment: CDR1 KGHSH and CDR2 LQKENI. The CDR3, as DNA: TGTGCCAGCTCACGCCGACTAGCGGGAGGGCCGAATGAGCAGTTCTTC. This sequence encodes CASSRRLAGGPNEQFF.